This TCR beta chain was recovered during a study of T cell repertoires in cytomegalovirus infection. Study in general: Shared public TCR beta signatures pointed to both CMV infection and a matching HLA type.

CDR3 length: 16 amino acids. CDR1 is MDHEN and CDR2 is SYDVKM in the germline V gene. The V segment lost 7 bases and the J segment 2 bases; nucleotides outside the gene matches: 13. Regarding the study as a whole: Predominance within the ex vivo response was attributable to HLA-C-restricted CMV-specific TCR beta clonotypes. Cumulative frequency of public TCR beta families picked out carriers of CMV plus the relevant HLA.

This clonotype was counted many times. Its specificity is not known. TCRdb re-analysed the reads in MiXCR, keeping a single row per CDR3 protein. In the table there are some 230,000 distinct CDR3 sequences, roughly 23% of which are singletons. The chain is built from TRBV28 and TRBJ2-5; 7 positions agree with TRBD2. This sequence originates from a human donor in good health (CMV status not recorded). Some clones in this sample may be carry-over from other donors' samples. Material: CD8+ T cells from PBMCs. The CDR3 DNA reads TGTGCCAGCACCCCGCGGAGGGCCGGGGGGCAAGAGACCCAGTACTTC. Its translation: CASTPRRAGGQETQYF.